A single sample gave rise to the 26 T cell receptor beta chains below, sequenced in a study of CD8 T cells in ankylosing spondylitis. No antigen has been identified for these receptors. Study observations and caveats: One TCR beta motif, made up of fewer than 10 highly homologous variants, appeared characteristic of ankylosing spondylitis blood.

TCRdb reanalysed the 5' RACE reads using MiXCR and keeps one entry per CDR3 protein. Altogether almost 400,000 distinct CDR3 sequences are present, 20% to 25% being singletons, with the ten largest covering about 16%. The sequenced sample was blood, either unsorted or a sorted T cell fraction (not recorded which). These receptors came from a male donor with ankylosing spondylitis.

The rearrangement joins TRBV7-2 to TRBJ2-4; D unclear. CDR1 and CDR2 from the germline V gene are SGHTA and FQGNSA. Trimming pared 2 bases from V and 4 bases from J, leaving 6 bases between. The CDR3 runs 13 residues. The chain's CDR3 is CASSLNKKNIQYF. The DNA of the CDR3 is TGTGCCAGCAGCTTAAACAAGAAAAACATTCAGTACTTC.

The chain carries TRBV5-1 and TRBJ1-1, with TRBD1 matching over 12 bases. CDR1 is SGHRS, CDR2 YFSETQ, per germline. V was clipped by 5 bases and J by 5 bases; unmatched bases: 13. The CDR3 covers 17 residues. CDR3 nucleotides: TGCGCCAGCAGACAGATCGGGACAGGGGGCGCGGGGACTGAAGCTTTCTTT. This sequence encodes CASRQIGTGGAGTEAFF.

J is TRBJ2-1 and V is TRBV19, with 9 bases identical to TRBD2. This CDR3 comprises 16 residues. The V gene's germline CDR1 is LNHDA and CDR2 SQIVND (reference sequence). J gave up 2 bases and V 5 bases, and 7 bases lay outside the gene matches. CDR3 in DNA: TGTGCCAGTAGTGGCTTCGCGGGAGGGGCCTACAATGAGCAGTTCTTC. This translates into CASSGFAGGAYNEQFF.

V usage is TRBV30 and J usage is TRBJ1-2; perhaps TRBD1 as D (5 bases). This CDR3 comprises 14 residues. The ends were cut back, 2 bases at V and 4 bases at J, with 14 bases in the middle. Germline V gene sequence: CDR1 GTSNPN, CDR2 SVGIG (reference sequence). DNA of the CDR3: TGTGCCTGGAGTCGAGGGAGGGGTGTCTATGGCTACACCTTC. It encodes CAWSRGRGVYGYTF.

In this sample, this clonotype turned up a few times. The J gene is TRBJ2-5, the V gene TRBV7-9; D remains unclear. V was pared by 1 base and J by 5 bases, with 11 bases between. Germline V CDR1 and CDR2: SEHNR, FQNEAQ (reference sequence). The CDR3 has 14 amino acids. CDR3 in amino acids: CASSLVLEVETQYF. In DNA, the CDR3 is TGTGCCAGCAGCTTAGTCCTCGAGGTGGAGACCCAGTACTTC.

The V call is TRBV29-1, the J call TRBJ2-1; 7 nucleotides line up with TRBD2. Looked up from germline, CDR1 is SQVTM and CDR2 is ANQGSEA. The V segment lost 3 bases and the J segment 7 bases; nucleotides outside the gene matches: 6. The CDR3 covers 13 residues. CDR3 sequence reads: CSVDWTRGNEQFF. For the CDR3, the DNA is TGCAGCGTTGACTGGACTAGGGGTAATGAGCAGTTCTTC.

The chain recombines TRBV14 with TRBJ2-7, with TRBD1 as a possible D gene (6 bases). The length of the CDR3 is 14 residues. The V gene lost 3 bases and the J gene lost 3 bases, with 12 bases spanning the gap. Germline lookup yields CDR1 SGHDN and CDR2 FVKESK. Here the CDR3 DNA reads TGTGCCAGCAGCCACCAGGGGCGTAACTACGAGCAGTACTTC. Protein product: CASSHQGRNYEQYF.

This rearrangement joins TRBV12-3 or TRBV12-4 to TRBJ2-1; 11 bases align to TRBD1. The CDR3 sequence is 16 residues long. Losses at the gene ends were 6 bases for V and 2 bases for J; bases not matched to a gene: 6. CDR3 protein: CASSRTGGAAYNEQFF. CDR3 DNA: TGTGCCAGCAGCAGGACAGGGGGCGCAGCCTACAATGAGCAGTTCTTC.

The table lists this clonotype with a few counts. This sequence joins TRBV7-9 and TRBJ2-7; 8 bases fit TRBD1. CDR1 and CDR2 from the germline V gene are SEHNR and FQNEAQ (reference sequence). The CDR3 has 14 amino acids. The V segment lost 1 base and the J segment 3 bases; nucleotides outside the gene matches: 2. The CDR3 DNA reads TGTGCCAGCAGCTTAGAAGGACAGGGCTACGAGCAGTACTTC. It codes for CASSLEGQGYEQYF. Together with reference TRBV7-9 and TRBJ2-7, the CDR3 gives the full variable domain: DTGVSQNPRHKITKRGQNVTFRCDPISEHNRLYWYRQTLGQGPEFLTYFQNEAQLEKSRLLSDRFSAERPKGSFSTLEIQRTEQGDSAMYLCASSLEGQGYEQYFGPGTRLTVT.

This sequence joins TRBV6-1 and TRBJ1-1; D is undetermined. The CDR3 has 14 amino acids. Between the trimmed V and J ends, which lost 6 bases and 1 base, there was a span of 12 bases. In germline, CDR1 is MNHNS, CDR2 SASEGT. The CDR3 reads CASRTGVWNTEAFF. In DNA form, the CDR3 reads TGTGCCAGCAGGACCGGAGTTTGGAACACTGAAGCTTTCTTT.

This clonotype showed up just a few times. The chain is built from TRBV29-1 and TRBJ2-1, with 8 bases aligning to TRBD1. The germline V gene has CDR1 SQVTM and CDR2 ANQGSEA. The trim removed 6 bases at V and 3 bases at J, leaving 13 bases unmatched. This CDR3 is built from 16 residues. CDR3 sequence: CSVLHSGQGYYNEQFF. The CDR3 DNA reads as TGCAGCGTCCTTCACTCCGGACAGGGATACTACAATGAGCAGTTCTTC.

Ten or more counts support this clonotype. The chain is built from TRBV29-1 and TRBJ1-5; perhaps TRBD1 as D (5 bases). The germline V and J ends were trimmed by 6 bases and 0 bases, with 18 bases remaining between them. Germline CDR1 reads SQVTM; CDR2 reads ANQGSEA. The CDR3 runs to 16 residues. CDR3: CSVGAGGLYSNQPQHF. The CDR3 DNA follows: TGCAGCGTCGGGGCAGGTGGGCTCTATAGCAATCAGCCCCAGCATTTT.

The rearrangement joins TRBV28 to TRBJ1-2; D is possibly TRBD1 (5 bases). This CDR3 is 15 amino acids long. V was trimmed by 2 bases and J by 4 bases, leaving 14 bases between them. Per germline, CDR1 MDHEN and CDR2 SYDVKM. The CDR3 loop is CASSLGGTAGYGYTF. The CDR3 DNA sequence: TGTGCCAGCAGTTTAGGCGGGACGGCCGGCTATGGCTACACCTTC.

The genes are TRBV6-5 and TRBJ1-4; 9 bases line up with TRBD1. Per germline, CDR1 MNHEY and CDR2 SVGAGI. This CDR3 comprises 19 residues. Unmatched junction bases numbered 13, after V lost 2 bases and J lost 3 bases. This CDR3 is CASSYLFPGQGSANEKLFF. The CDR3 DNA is TGTGCCAGCAGTTACCTCTTTCCGGGACAGGGATCGGCTAATGAAAAACTGTTTTTT.

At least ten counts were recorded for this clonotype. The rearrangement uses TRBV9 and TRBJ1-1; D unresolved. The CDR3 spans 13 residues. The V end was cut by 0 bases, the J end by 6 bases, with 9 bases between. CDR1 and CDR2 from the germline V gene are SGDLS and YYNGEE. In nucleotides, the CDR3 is TGTGCCAGCAGCGTAGTTGGTGGGGCTGAAGCTTTCTTT. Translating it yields CASSVVGGAEAFF. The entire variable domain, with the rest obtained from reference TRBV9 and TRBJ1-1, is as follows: DSGVTQTPKHLITATGQRVTLRCSPRSGDLSVYWYQQSLDQGLQFLIQYYNGEERAKGNILERFSAQQFPDLHSELNLSSLELGDSALYFCASSVVGGAEAFFGQGTRLTVV.

The CDR3 here is CASSPTGPRDGYTF. The CDR3, as DNA: TGTGCCAGCTCACCGACCGGACCAAGGGACGGCTACACCTTC. The chain has TRBV18 and TRBJ1-2, with a possible D match to TRBD1 (5 bases). The V end lost 3 bases, the J end lost 8 bases, and 16 bases lay between the germline ends. There are 14 residues in the CDR3. Germline V gives CDR1 KGHSH, CDR2 LQKENI.

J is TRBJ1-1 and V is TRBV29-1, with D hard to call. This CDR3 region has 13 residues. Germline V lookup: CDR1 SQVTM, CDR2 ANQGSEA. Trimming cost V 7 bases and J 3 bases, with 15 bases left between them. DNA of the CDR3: TGCAGCGCCGCCTCCTGGAGGGACACTGAAGCTTTCTTT. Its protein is CSAASWRDTEAFF. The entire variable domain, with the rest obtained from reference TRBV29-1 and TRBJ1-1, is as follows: SAVISQKPSRDICQRGTSLTIQCQVDSQVTMMFWYRQQPGQSLTLIATANQGSEATYESGFVIDKFPISRPNLTFSTLTVSNMSPEDSSIYLCSAASWRDTEAFFGQGTRLTVV.

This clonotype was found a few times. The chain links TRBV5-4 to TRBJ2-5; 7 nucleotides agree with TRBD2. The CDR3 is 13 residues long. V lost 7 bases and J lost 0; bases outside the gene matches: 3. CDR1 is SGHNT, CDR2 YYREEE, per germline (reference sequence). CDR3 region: CASAREYQETQYF. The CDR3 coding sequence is TGTGCCAGCGCGCGGGAGTACCAAGAGACCCAGTACTTC.

Here the CDR3 reads CSARRDRENQPQHF. In DNA form, the CDR3 reads TGCAGTGCTCGACGGGACAGGGAAAATCAGCCCCAGCATTTT. The gene calls are TRBV20-1 and TRBJ1-5; 9 bases map to TRBD1. Germline CDR1 and CDR2: DFQATT and SNEGSKA (reference sequence). V lost 5 bases to trimming and J lost 4 bases; unmatched junction nucleotides: 6. The CDR3 has 14 amino acids.

Here the CDR3 reads CARDSGGYNEQFF. CDR3 DNA: TGTGCCAGAGATAGCGGGGGGTACAATGAGCAGTTCTTC. This chain links TRBV2 with TRBJ2-1; 10 bases fit TRBD2. J gave up 4 bases and V 9 bases, and 3 bases lay outside the gene matches. There are 13 residues in the CDR3. Germline V gene lookup returns CDR1 SNHLY and CDR2 FYNNEI.

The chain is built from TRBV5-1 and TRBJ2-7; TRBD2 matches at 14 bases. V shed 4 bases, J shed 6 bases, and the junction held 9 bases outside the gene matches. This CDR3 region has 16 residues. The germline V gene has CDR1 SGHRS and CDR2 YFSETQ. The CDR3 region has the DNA TGCGCCAGCAGCGGGGGGACTAGCGGGAGTCTTTTCGAGCAGTACTTC. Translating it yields CASSGGTSGSLFEQYF.

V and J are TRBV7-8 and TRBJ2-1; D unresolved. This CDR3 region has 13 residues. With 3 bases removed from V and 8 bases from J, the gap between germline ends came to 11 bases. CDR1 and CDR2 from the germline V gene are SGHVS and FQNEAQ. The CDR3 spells CASSFLIEYEQFF. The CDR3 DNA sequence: TGTGCCAGCAGCTTCCTAATTGAATATGAGCAGTTCTTC.

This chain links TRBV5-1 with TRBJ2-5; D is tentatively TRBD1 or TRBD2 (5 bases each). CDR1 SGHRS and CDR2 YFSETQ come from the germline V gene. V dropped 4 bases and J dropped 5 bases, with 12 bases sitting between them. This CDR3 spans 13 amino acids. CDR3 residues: CASSLMGVETQYF. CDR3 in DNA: TGCGCCAGCAGCCTGATGGGGGTGGAGACCCAGTACTTC.

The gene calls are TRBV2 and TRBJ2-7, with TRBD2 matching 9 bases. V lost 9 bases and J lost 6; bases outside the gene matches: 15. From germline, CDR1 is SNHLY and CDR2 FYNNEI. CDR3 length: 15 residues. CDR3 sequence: CARGASGTQLGEQYF. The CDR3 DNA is TGTGCCAGGGGGGCTAGCGGGACCCAGCTTGGCGAGCAGTACTTC.

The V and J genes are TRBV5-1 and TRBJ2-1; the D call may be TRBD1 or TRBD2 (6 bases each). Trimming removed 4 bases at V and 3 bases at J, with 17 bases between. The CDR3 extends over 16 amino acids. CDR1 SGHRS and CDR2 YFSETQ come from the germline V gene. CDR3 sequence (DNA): TGCGCCAGCAGCATAATCGGGGGCAGGGGCTACAATGAGCAGTTCTTC. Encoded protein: CASSIIGGRGYNEQFF. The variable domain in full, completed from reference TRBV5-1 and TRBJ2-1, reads KAGVTQTPRYLIKTRGQQVTLSCSPISGHRSVSWYQQTPGQGLQFLFEYFSETQRNKGNFPGRFSGRQFSNSRSEMNVSTLELGDSALYLCASSIIGGRGYNEQFFGPGTRLTVL.

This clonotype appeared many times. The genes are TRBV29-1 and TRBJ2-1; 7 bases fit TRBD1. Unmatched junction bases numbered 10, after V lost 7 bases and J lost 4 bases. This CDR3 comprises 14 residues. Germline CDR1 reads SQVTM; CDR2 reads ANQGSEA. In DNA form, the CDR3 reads TGCAGCGCCCCCAGGGAACAGGGGTACAATGAGCAGTTCTTC. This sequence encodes CSAPREQGYNEQFF.